Presented here are 10 T cell receptor beta chains from one specimen sequenced in a study of CD8 T cells in ankylosing spondylitis. Study-level results: Several highly homologous variants formed a TCR beta motif that appeared characteristic of ankylosing spondylitis blood.

Antigen specificity for these receptors is unknown. TCRdb reanalysed the 5' RACE reads using MiXCR and keeps one entry per CDR3 protein. The sample holds over 400,000 distinct CDR3 sequences, 26% seen once. The sequencing sample was made of blood, either unsorted or a sorted T cell fraction (not recorded which). The receptor set was obtained from a male donor with ankylosing spondylitis.

Only a few counts were recorded for this clonotype. This chain uses TRBV5-6 with TRBJ2-1; 9 bases agree with TRBD2. There are 18 residues in the CDR3. V dropped 5 bases and J dropped 3; count of bases not matched to a gene: 15. The germline CDR1 and CDR2 sequences are SGHDT and YYEEEE. The CDR3 DNA reads TGTGCCAGCAGATCGGTAAGGGAGACAGCGGGAGGCTACAATGAGCAGTTCTTC. This encodes CASRSVRETAGGYNEQFF.

The V gene is TRBV5-1, the J gene TRBJ2-2, with D perhaps TRBD2 (6 bases). CDR1 and CDR2 (germline): SGHRS, YFSETQ. The CDR3 runs 16 residues. The V end lost 3 bases, the J end lost 3 bases, and 15 bases lay between the germline ends. CDR3 coding DNA: TGCGCCAGCAGCTCCGGGACTCTCCCCGACACCGGGGAGCTGTTTTTT. Translating gives CASSSGTLPDTGELFF.

The J gene is TRBJ2-3, the V gene TRBV24-1; 7 nucleotides agree with TRBD1. The CDR3 is made up of 11 amino acids. J was trimmed by 5 bases and V by 9 bases; bases with no gene match: 1. Germline loops: CDR1 KGHDR, CDR2 SFDVKD. CDR3: CATRQGDTQYF. The CDR3 bases are TGTGCCACCCGACAGGGAGATACGCAGTATTTT.

The gene calls are TRBV7-9 and TRBJ2-3; 7 bases line up with TRBD2. This CDR3 spans 14 amino acids. Germline CDR1 and CDR2: SEHNR and FQNEAQ (reference sequence). The V gene end was trimmed by 5 bases and the J gene end by 4 bases; junction bases not matched to a gene: 6. CDR3 DNA sequence: TGTGCCAGCAGCCGAGGGAGGGCGGCAGATACGCAGTATTTT. Translation: CASSRGRAADTQYF.

The table lists this clonotype with a few counts. This chain links TRBV27 with TRBJ2-2, with D perhaps matching TRBD1 (6 bases). Trimming pared 5 bases from V and 3 bases from J, leaving 16 bases between. The CDR3 has 16 residues. Germline CDR1 reads MNHEY; CDR2 reads SMNVEV (reference sequence). CDR3 sequence: CASSPTQTGYTGELFF. The DNA for the CDR3 is TGTGCCAGCAGTCCCACCCAGACAGGTTACACCGGGGAGCTGTTTTTT.

The chain recombines TRBV18 with TRBJ2-3; 10 positions agree with TRBD1. The CDR3 length is 18 residues. Unmatched junction bases numbered 10, after V lost 3 bases and J lost 1 base. Germline V gives CDR1 KGHSH, CDR2 LQKENI. CDR3 sequence: CASSPRTGQGGGTDTQYF. CDR3 bases: TGTGCCAGCTCACCCAGAACCGGACAGGGGGGAGGCACAGATACGCAGTATTTT.

This clonotype has just a few counts. This rearrangement joins TRBV5-1 to TRBJ2-7, with D uncertain. Germline CDR1 is SGHRS and CDR2 is YFSETQ. The ends were cut back, 4 bases at V and 0 bases at J, with 17 bases in the middle. The CDR3 consists of 16 residues. The CDR3 reads CASSTSPHPSSYEQYF. The CDR3 region has the DNA TGCGCCAGCAGCACGTCCCCCCACCCGAGCTCCTACGAGCAGTACTTC.

The chain recombines TRBV25-1 with TRBJ1-5; the D is unclear. CDR1 is MGHDK, CDR2 SYGVNS, per germline. The CDR3 spans 17 residues. V was cut by 0 bases and J by 0 bases, with 12 bases left in between. The CDR3 DNA follows: TGTGCCAGCAGTGAATATAAGAAGACCTATAGCAATCAGCCCCAGCATTTT. This gives the protein CASSEYKKTYSNQPQHF.

The gene calls are TRBV5-1 and TRBJ2-1; possibly TRBD1 for D (6 bases). The CDR3 contains 14 residues. Between the trimmed V and J ends, which lost 1 base and 8 bases, there was a span of 13 bases. The germline CDR1 and CDR2 sequences are SGHRS and YFSETQ. CDR3 in DNA: TGCGCCAGCAGCTTGTGGGGGCCGCTCGATGAGCAGTTCTTC. It translates to CASSLWGPLDEQFF.

A few counts support this clonotype. The chain has TRBV3-1 and TRBJ2-1; D possibly corresponds to TRBD2 (5 bases). This CDR3 contains 13 residues. The germline CDR1 and CDR2 sequences are LGHDT and YNNKEL (reference sequence). Trimming removed 4 bases at V and 10 bases at J, with 14 bases between. The CDR3 DNA is TGTGCCAGCAGCCCGGGCCCTACGGGGGAGCAGTTCTTC. As protein: CASSPGPTGEQFF.